Following are 17 T cell receptor beta chains from one sample sequenced in a study of blood T cell repertoires in COVID-19. The table came from immunoSEQ multiplex PCR; TCRdb's copy has only in-frame clones and leaves some out. The sample includes 50,000 to 60,000 clones, approximately 88% of them seen just once. Sequenced: peripheral blood. The receptors come from a human donor in a cohort sampled during active COVID-19.

The sample holds one count of this clone. This rearrangement joins TRBV5-4 to TRBJ2-7; 7 nucleotides align to TRBD1. This CDR3 region has 14 residues. Germline assignment: CDR1 SGHNT and CDR2 YYREEE (reference sequence). V lost 0 bases, J lost 5 bases, and 5 bases stayed unmatched. CDR3 amino acids: CASSLGQGVNEQYF. CDR3 DNA sequence: TGTGCCAGCAGCTTGGGACAGGGCGTCAACGAGCAGTACTTC.

V and J are TRBV9 and TRBJ2-7, with 7 bases identical to TRBD2. The V and J ends lost 4 bases and 4 bases, in that order; junction bases with no gene match: 23. This CDR3 contains 19 residues. Per the germline V gene, CDR1 is SGDLS and CDR2 is YYNGEE. The CDR3 protein is CASSPRAKDCSGPAYEQYV. DNA for the CDR3: TGTGCCAGCAGCCCTCGGGCCAAGGATTGTAGCGGGCCTGCGTACGAGCAGTACGTC.

The rearrangement uses TRBV28 and TRBJ1-2, with D unresolved. Trimming stripped 6 bases from V and 1 base from J, with 9 bases between. The length of the CDR3 is 13 residues. Germline CDR1 is MDHEN and CDR2 is SYDVKM. CDR3 region: CASSSSNNYGYTF. As DNA, the CDR3 is TGTGCCAGCAGCTCCAGTAATAACTATGGCTACACCTTC.

This chain uses TRBV4-2 with TRBJ2-7, with D unclear. Germline V gene data show CDR1 as LGHNA and CDR2 as YNFKEQ. V lost 1 base and J 3 bases, leaving 7 bases between the germline ends. This CDR3 contains 13 residues. CDR3 bases: TGTGCCAGCAGCCAAGGACTGAACTACGAGCAGTACTTC. Its protein is CASSQGLNYEQYF.

The chain has TRBV3-1 (or the pseudogene TRBV3-2) and TRBJ1-1; TRBD1 is a possible D gene (5 bases). The V end was cut by 1 base, the J end by 5 bases, with 14 bases between. Germline CDR1 is LGHDT and CDR2 is YNNKEL (reference sequence). The CDR3 totals 15 residues. The CDR3 DNA reads TGTGCCAGCAGCCAAGCTGGCAGGGTAGGAACTGAAGCTTTCTTT. This sequence encodes CASSQAGRVGTEAFF.

V usage is TRBV11-3 and J usage is TRBJ2-7, with D perhaps matching TRBD2 (5 bases). Trimming took 5 bases from V and 2 from J, leaving 16 bases between them. The CDR3 sequence is 15 residues long. The germline gives CDR1 SGHNT, CDR2 YENEEA. The CDR3 region is CASSAPGLDTYEQYV. The DNA for the CDR3 is TGTGCCAGCAGCGCCCCCGGACTTGATACCTACGAGCAGTACGTC.

The chain joins TRBV9 to TRBJ2-3, with a weak D call TRBD2 (6 bases). The V gene's germline CDR1 is SGDLS and CDR2 YYNGEE. The CDR3 sequence is 14 residues long. V was pared by 0 bases and J by 11 bases, with 16 bases between. The CDR3 region has the DNA TGTGCCAGCAGCGTAGTCCGGGAGACTGACGAGCAGTATTTT. Its translation is CASSVVRETDEQYF.

The gene calls are TRBV15 and TRBJ1-4; 11 positions agree with TRBD1. Germline V CDR1 and CDR2: LNHNV, YYDKDF (reference sequence). J was trimmed by 0 bases and V by 5 bases; bases with no gene match: 5. This CDR3 is 17 amino acids long. DNA of the CDR3: TGTGCCACCAGCGGCGGACAGGGGGCCGCAACTAATGAAAAACTGTTTTTT. It is translated as CATSGGQGAATNEKLFF.

The chain recombines TRBV24-1 with TRBJ2-2, with 8 bases aligning to TRBD2. V gave up 1 base and J gave up 0 bases; unmatched junction bases: 6. CDR1 and CDR2 (germline): KGHDR, SFDVKD. The CDR3 extends over 18 amino acids. The CDR3 DNA is TGTGCCACCAGTGATTTTCCCGGGGGGGAAACGAACACCGGGGAGCTGTTTTTT. Amino acids: CATSDFPGGETNTGELFF.

V and J are TRBV2 and TRBJ2-1; unclear D gene. Per germline, CDR1 SNHLY and CDR2 FYNNEI. The V end lost 8 bases, the J end lost 2 bases, and 13 bases lay between the germline ends. The CDR3 is 14 residues long. The CDR3 nucleotides are TGTGCCAGCGTGTCAAGCGTGGCCTACAATGAGCAGTTCTTC. As protein: CASVSSVAYNEQFF.

The chain joins TRBV9 to TRBJ2-3; 9 bases are a match to TRBD2. The CDR3 extends over 15 amino acids. Germline trimming cut 4 bases from V and 1 base from J; bases unmatched to any gene: 4. CDR1 is SGDLS, CDR2 YYNGEE, per germline. The CDR3 spells CASSSRLAGTDTQYF. The CDR3 coding sequence is TGTGCCAGCAGCTCCCGACTAGCGGGCACAGATACGCAGTATTTT. Together with reference TRBV9 and TRBJ2-3, the CDR3 gives the full variable domain: DSGVTQTPKHLITATGQRVTLRCSPRSGDLSVYWYQQSLDQGLQFLIQYYNGEERAKGNILERFSAQQFPDLHSELNLSSLELGDSALYFCASSSRLAGTDTQYFGPGTRLTVL.

This clone came up a few times. The chain has TRBV7-3 and TRBJ1-1, with D perhaps matching TRBD1 (5 bases). Germline CDR1 SGHTA, CDR2 FQGTGA. This CDR3 has 13 residues. Trimming took off 5 bases at V and 1 base at J, with 8 bases between the two ends. Here the CDR3 reads CASSVQANTEAFF. The CDR3 DNA follows: TGTGCCAGCAGCGTACAGGCGAACACTGAAGCTTTCTTT.

The chain joins TRBV2 to TRBJ2-1; 11 bases match TRBD2. Germline V gene data show CDR1 as SNHLY and CDR2 as FYNNEI. The CDR3 sequence is 14 residues long. The ends lost 4 bases at V and 9 bases at J; junction bases unmatched: 5. The CDR3: CASSGVAGGFEQFF. The CDR3 nucleotides are TGTGCCAGCAGTGGTGTAGCGGGGGGGTTTGAGCAGTTCTTC.

This rearrangement joins TRBV5-4 to TRBJ2-2; 8 nucleotides agree with TRBD2. The CDR3 has 18 residues. Germline CDR1 reads SGHNT; CDR2 reads YYREEE (reference sequence). Trimming took 4 bases from V and 4 from J; bases not matched to a gene: 15. CDR3 coding DNA: TGTGCCAGCAGCCCCAACGAGTGGGCGGGAGGATCCACCGGGGAGCTGTTTTTT. Its protein is CASSPNEWAGGSTGELFF.

The chain couples TRBV24-1 to TRBJ1-3, with TRBD1 as a possible D gene (6 bases). V shed 10 bases and J shed 2 bases, with 17 bases lying between them. CDR1 and CDR2 from the germline V gene are KGHDR and SFDVKD. This CDR3 spans 15 amino acids. The CDR3 reads CATGTRALAGNTIYF. The DNA of the CDR3 is TGTGCCACAGGGACAAGGGCTTTGGCTGGAAACACCATATATTTT.

This CDR3 reads CASSQYPGTPYSGNTIYF. DNA for the CDR3: TGCGCCAGCAGCCAGTACCCCGGGACACCCTACTCTGGAAACACCATATATTTT. This chain joins TRBV4-1 and TRBJ1-3, with D perhaps matching TRBD1 (6 bases). The CDR3 spans 18 residues. Deletions cut 3 bases from V and 0 bases from J, with 18 bases between. Germline assignment: CDR1 MGHRA and CDR2 YSYEKL.

This rearrangement joins TRBV5-5 to TRBJ2-1; 10 bases agree with TRBD1. CDR3 length equals 16 residues. The V gene end was trimmed by 5 bases and the J gene end by 8 bases; junction bases not matched to a gene: 13. Germline V gives CDR1 SGHKS, CDR2 YYEKEE (reference sequence). The CDR3 is CASSRSGTGAVDEQFF. The CDR3 DNA follows: TGTGCCAGCAGTCGTTCCGGGACAGGGGCTGTTGATGAGCAGTTCTTC.